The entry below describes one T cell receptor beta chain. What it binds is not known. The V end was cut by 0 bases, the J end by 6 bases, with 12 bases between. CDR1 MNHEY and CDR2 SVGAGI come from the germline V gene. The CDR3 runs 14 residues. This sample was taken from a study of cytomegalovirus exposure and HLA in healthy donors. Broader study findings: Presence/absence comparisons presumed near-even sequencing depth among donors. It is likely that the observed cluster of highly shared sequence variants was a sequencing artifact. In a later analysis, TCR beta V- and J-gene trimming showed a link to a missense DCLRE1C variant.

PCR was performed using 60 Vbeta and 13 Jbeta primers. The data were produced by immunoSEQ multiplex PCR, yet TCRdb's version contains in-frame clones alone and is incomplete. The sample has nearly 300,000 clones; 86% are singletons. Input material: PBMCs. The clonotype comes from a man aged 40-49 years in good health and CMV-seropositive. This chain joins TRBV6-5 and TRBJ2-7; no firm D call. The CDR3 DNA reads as TGTGCCAGCAGTTACTCTAGTGTGATGCCCGAGCAGTACTTC. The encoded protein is CASSYSSVMPEQYF.